This T cell receptor beta chain was documented in a study of shared clonotypes between healthy human individuals. Findings and caveats of the study: The sole specimen, blood, was sampled, and tissue repertoires likely differ. In general, naive subsets displayed greater estimated richness than memory subsets did.

About this clone: The antigen remains unidentified.

The CDR3 runs 13 residues. The V end lost 2 bases, the J end lost 4 bases, and 9 bases lay between the germline ends. Germline V lookup: CDR1 MNHEY, CDR2 SVGAGI. Per sorted-subset replicate PCR, input was 150 to 250 ng DNA, representing around 28,000 T cell genomes. The table came from immunoSEQ multiplex PCR; TCRdb's copy has only in-frame clones and leaves some out. The sample includes 2 million or so clones, 90% to 95% of them seen just once. All the donors were Caucasian adults who lived in Nashville, Tennessee. This receptor was taken from a man aged 18-30 years in good health. Source material: naive CD4+ T cells sorted from blood. Subset meaning: CD45RA+ positively selected. The chain joins TRBV6-5 to TRBJ2-7, with D tentatively TRBD2 (6 bases). The CDR3 protein is CASSYGGPYEQYF. CDR3 nucleotide sequence: TGTGCCAGCAGTTACGGAGGGCCATACGAGCAGTACTTC.